The clone carrying this T cell receptor beta chain was counted a few times. Its target is unknown. The data were obtained in a study of cytomegalovirus exposure and HLA in healthy donors. Study-level information: From donors who were HLA-typed, an early data release held about 89 million unique TCRs.

PCR employed 60 Vbeta and 13 Jbeta primers. Libraries were prepared by immunoSEQ multiplex PCR; TCRdb keeps only in-frame clonotypes and omits some of them. The sample lists some 80,000 clones, over 9.5% seen once, with 24% in the top ten. This CDR3 region has 14 residues. Trimming removed 4 bases at V and 4 bases at J, with 13 bases between. Germline assignment: CDR1 SGHDN and CDR2 FVKESK. Findings and caveats of the study: An ancestry cluster, one associated with Asian ancestry, reportedly showed fewer N-insertions than the approximately 660-donor mean in a later analysis.

What was sequenced was PBMCs. The chain couples TRBV14 to TRBJ1-1, with D perhaps matching TRBD1 (6 bases). This TCR came from a man in his 60s in good health and CMV-seropositive. The CDR3 region is CASSLRGTGTEAFF. In DNA form, the CDR3 reads TGTGCCAGCAGCCTCAGGGGCACTGGCACTGAAGCTTTCTTT.